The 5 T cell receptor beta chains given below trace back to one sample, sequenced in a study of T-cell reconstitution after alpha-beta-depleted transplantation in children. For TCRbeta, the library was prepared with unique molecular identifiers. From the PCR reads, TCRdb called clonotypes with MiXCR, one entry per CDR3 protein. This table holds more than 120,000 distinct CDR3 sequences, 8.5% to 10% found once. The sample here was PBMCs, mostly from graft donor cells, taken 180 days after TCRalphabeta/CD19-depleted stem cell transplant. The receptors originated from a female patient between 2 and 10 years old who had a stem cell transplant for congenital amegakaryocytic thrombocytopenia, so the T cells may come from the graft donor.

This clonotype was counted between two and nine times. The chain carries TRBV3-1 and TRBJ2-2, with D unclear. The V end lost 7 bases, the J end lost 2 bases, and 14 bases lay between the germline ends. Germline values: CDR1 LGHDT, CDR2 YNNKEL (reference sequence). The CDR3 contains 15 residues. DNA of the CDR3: TGTGCCAGCACTCTCTTATCCGGTAACACCGGGGAGCTGTTTTTT. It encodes CASTLLSGNTGELFF.

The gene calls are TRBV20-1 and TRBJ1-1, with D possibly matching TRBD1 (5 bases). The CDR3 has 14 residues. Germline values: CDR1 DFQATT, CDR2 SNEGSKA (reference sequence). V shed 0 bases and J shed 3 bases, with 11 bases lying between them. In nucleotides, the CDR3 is TGCAGTGCTAGAGATCGCGGGGCGGACACTGAAGCTTTCTTT. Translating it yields CSARDRGADTEAFF.

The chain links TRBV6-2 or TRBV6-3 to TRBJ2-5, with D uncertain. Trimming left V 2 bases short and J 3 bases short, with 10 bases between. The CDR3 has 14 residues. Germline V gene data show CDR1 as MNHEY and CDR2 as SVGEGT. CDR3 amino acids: CASSYGRSKETQYF. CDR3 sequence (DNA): TGTGCCAGCAGTTACGGGCGCAGTAAAGAGACCCAGTACTTC.

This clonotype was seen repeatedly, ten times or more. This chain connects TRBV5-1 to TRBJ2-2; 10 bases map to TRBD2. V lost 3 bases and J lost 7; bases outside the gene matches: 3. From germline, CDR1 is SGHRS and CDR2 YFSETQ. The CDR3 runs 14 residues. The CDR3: CASSSGLAVGELFF. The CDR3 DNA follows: TGCGCCAGCAGCTCCGGACTAGCGGTCGGGGAGCTGTTTTTT. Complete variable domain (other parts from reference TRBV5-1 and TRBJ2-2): KAGVTQTPRYLIKTRGQQVTLSCSPISGHRSVSWYQQTPGQGLQFLFEYFSETQRNKGNFPGRFSGRQFSNSRSEMNVSTLELGDSALYLCASSSGLAVGELFFGEGSRLTVL.

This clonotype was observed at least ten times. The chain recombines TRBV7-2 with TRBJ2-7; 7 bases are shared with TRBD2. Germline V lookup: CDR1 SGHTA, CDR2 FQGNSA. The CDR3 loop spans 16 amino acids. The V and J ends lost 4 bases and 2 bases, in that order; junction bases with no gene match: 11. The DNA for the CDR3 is TGTGCCAGCAGCTACGAGCCTTGGGGGGGGGCCTACGAGCAGTACTTC. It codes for CASSYEPWGGAYEQYF. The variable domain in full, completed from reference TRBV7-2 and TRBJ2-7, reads GAGVSQSPSNKVTEKGKDVELRCDPISGHTALYWYRQSLGQGLEFLIYFQGNSAPDKSGLPSDRFSAERTGGSVSTLTIQRTQQEDSAVYLCASSYEPWGGAYEQYFGPGTRLTVT.